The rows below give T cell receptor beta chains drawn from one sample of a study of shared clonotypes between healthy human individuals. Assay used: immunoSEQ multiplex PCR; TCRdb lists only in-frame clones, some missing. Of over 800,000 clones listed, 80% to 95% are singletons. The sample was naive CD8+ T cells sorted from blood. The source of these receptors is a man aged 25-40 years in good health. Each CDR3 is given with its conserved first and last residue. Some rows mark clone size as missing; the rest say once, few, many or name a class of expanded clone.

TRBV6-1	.	CASSELAGGIYEQYF
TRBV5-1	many	CASTTGGEKLFF
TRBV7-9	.	CASSRTSGRTYEQYF
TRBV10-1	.	CASSSGLGMIEQYF
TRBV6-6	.	CASSSDLAEVYNEQFF
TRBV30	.	CAWSGLAGGLDLGTDTQYF
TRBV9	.	CASSGTFGLAGGPTYNEQFF
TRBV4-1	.	CASSQDIGTGQGTNYGYTF
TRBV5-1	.	CASSPVLAGTETQYF
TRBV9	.	CASSVVEGLSTDTQYF
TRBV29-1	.	CSVEFGAQQETQYF
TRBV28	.	CASSLPTGLGTGELFF
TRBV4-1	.	CASSGDGFSTDGWDMQSIQYF
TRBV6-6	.	CASSYSSSGRYEQYF
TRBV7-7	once	CASSSRTAEQETQYF
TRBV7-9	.	CASSLRNDEQFF
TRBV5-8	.	CASGLAEPKFYNEQFF
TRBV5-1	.	CASSLGVRSGHSYEQYF
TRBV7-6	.	CASSLGGDTGELFF
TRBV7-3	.	CASSVIPTDTQYF
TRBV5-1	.	CASSFLGEQYF
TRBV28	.	CASSFAGRFYEQYF
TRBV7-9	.	CASSLGPGYGYTF
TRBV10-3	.	CAISNPGQGYNEQFF
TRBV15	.	CATSRALSRDEQFF
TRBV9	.	CASSPPGQDSYEQYF
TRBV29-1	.	CSVEEVGHSEQYF
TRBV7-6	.	CASSPDDYEQYF
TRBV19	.	CASSISTEQFF
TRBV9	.	CASSTPPREQYF
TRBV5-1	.	CASSPMMAGREPEQFF
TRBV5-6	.	CASSTDRYGQNSYEQYF
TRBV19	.	CASSWSSGTYEQYF
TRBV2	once	CASNREGWGTDTQYF
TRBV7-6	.	CASSLLEVALLSDTQYF
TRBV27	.	CASSSGLSSYNEQFF
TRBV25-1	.	CASSEFDREFELFF
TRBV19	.	CASRPPALEDTQYF
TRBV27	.	CASSSPGPLESEQFF
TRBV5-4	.	CASRDGSGEQYF
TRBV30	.	CAWSLGQGAAYEQYF
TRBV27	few	CASNPGGAATSGQYF
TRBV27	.	CASRSTVTPYNEQFF
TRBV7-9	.	CASSKPGSISTDTQYF
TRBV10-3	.	CATKDRGYEQYF
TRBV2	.	CASSVHHNEQFF
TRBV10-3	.	CAISVGDSLGGELFF
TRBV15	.	CATSPNKGSNQPQHF
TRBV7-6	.	CASSQPQDTQYF
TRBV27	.	CASSPAVQGSHEQYF
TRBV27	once	CASILARSVLYTF
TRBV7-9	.	CASSWKSPYEQYF
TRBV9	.	CASSQGQGADTQYF
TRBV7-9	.	CASSLEVGEQYF
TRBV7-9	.	CASSSASLGLGEQYF